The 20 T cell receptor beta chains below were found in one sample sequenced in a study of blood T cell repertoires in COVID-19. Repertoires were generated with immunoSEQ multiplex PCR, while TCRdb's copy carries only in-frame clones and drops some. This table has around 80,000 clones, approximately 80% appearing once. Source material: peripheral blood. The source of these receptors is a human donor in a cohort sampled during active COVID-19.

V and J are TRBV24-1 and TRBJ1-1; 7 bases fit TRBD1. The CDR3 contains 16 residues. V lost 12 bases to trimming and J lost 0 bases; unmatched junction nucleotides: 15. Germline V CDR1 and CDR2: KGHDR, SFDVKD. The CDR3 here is CAASGGNRDMNTEAFF. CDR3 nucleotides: TGTGCCGCCTCAGGGGGTAATCGGGACATGAACACTGAAGCTTTCTTT.

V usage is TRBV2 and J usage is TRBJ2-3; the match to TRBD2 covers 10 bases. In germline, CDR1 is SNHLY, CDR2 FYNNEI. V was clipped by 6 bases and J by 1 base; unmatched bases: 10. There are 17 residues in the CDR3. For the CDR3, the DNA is TGTGCCAGCAGCCGCGGGTCCACTAGCGGGGGCACAGATACGCAGTATTTT. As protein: CASSRGSTSGGTDTQYF.

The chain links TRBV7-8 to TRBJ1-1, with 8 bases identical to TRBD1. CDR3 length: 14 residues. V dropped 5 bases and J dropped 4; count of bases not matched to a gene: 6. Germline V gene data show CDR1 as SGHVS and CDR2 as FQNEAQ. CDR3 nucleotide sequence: TGTGCCAGCAGCGCCGGACAGGGAGTCACTGAAGCTTTCTTT. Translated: CASSAGQGVTEAFF.

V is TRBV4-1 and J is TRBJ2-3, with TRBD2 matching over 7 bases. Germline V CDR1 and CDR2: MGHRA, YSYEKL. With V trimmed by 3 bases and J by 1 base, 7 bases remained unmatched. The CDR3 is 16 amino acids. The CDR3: CASSHSSGTGTDTQYF. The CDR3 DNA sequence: TGCGCCAGCAGCCACTCAAGCGGGACCGGCACAGATACGCAGTATTTT.

The CDR3 DNA follows: TGTGCCAGTCGCCCCGACAGACTTAACTATGGCTACACCTTC. Its protein product is CASRPDRLNYGYTF. The V gene is TRBV19, the J gene TRBJ1-2, with D perhaps TRBD1 (5 bases). CDR1 LNHDA and CDR2 SQIVND come from the germline V gene (reference sequence). V lost 8 bases and J lost 1, with 14 bases in between. The CDR3 covers 14 residues.

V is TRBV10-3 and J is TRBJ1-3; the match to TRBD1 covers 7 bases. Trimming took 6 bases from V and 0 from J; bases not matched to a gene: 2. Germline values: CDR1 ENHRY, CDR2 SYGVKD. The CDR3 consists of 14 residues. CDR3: CAIRGTDSGNTIYF. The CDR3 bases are TGTGCCATCAGGGGGACAGACTCTGGAAACACCATATATTTT.

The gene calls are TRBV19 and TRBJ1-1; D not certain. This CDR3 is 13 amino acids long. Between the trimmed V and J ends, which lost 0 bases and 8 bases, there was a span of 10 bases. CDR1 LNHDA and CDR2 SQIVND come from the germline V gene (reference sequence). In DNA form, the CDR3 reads TGTGCCAGTAGTATAGATCGGAGTTTAGAAGCTTTCTTT. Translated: CASSIDRSLEAFF.

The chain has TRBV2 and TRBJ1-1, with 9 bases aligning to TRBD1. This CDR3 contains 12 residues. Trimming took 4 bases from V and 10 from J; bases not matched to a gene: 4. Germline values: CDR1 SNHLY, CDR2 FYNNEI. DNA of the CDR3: TGTGCCAGCAGTGGGGACAGGGCGGCAGCTTTCTTT. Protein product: CASSGDRAAAFF.

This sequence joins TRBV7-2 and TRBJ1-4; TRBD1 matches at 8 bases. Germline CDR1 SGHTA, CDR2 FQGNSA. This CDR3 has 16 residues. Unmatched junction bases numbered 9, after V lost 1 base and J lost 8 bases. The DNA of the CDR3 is TGTGCCAGCAGCTTAGGAATGTCCAGGGGGCGCGAAAAACTGTTTTTT. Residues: CASSLGMSRGREKLFF.

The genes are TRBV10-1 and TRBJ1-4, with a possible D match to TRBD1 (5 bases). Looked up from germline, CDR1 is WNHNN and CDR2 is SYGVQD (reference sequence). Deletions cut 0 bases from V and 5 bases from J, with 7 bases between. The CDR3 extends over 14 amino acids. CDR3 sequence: CASSESPGNEKLFF. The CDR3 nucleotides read TGCGCCAGCAGTGAGTCGCCAGGGAATGAAAAACTGTTTTTT.

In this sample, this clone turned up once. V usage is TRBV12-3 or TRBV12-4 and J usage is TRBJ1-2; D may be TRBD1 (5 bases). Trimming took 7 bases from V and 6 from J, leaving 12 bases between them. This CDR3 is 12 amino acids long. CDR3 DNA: TGTGCCAGCACCGGGGGGTTTCATGGCTACACCTTC. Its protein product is CASTGGFHGYTF.

Here the CDR3 reads CASSEIGVIETQYF. The CDR3 nucleotides read TGTGCCAGCAGTGAGATAGGGGTTATAGAGACCCAGTACTTC. The rearrangement links TRBV6-1 to TRBJ2-5; perhaps TRBD1 as D (5 bases). The germline V and J ends were trimmed by 3 bases and 4 bases, with 12 bases remaining between them. CDR1 and CDR2 (germline): MNHNS, SASEGT. CDR3 size: 14 residues.

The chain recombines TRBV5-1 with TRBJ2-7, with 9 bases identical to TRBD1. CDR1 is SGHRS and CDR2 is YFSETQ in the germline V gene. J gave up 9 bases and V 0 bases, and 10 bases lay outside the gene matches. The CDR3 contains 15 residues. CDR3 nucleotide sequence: TGCGCCAGCAGCTTGGAGGGGACAGGGAAAGCTCGGCAGTACTTC. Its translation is CASSLEGTGKARQYF.

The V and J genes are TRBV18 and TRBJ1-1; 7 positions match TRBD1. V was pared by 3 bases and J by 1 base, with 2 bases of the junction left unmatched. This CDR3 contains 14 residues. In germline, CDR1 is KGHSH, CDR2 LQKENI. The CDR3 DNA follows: TGTGCCAGCTCACCGGGGACAGCGAACACTGAAGCTTTCTTT. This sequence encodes CASSPGTANTEAFF.

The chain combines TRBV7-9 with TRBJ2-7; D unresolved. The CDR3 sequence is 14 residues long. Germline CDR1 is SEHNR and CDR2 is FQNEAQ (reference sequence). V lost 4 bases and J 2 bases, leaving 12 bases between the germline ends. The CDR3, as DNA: TGTGCCAGCAGCTCTAGTGTCCCACCCTACGAGCAGTACTTC. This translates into CASSSSVPPYEQYF.

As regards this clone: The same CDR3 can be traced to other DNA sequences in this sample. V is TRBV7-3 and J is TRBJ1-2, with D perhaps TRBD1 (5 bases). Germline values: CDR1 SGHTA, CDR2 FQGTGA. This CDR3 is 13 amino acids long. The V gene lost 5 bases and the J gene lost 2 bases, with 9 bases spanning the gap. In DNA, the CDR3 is TGTGCCAGCAGCCCGGACAAAAACTATGGCTACACCTTC. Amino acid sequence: CASSPDKNYGYTF.

This chain's CDR3 is CASSQGPNTEAFF. DNA of the CDR3: TGCGCCAGCAGCCAGGGCCCGAACACTGAAGCTTTCTTT. The chain links TRBV5-1 to TRBJ1-1; tentatively, D is TRBD1 (5 bases). V was clipped by 4 bases and J by 1 base, with 8 bases between them. CDR1 and CDR2 from the germline V gene are SGHRS and YFSETQ. CDR3 length equals 13 residues.

For the CDR3, the DNA is TGTGCCAGCAGATGGACTAACACAGATACGCAGTATTTT. Its protein is CASRWTNTDTQYF. This chain uses TRBV12-3 or TRBV12-4 with TRBJ2-3; possibly TRBD2 for D (6 bases). V dropped 6 bases and J dropped 2 bases, with 9 bases sitting between them. The CDR3 extends over 13 amino acids.

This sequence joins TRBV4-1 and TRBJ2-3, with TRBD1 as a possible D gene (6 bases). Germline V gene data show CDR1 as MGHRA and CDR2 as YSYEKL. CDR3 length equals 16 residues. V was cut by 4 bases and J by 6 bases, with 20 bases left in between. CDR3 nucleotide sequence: TGCGCCAGCAGCCGAGGGCCTGCTCAGGGGTTCGATACGCAGTATTTT. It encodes CASSRGPAQGFDTQYF.

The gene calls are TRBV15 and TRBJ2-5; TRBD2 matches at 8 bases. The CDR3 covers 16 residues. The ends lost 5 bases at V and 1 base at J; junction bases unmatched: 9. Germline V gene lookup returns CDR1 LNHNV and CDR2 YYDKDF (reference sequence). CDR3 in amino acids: CATSRGRSGGQETQYF. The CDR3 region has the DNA TGTGCCACCAGCCGTGGCAGAAGCGGGGGCCAAGAGACCCAGTACTTC.